This T cell receptor beta chain was identified during a study of molecular identifiers for immune sequencing clone quantification. Findings and limits, study-wide: In cases of identical TCR molecules sharing a barcode, highly expanded clone sizes could be underestimated.

The CDR3 has 14 residues. Germline lookup yields CDR1 MNHEY and CDR2 SVGAGI. The V end was cut by 7 bases, the J end by 3 bases, with 16 bases between. TCRdb reanalysed the PCR reads using MiXCR and keeps one entry per CDR3 protein. This table holds about 640,000 distinct CDR3 sequences, about 20% found once. This clonotype was counted many times. Antigen specificity is unknown. This chain joins TRBV6-5 and TRBJ2-7; unclear D gene. Sequenced material: naive CD8+ T cells from blood, with Jurkat cell RNA spiked in. Documented subset: FACS-sorted CD8+CD4-CCR7+CD45RA+ naive T cells. The TCR originated in a human donor in good health. Some libraries in this study had Jurkat cell RNA spiked in. CDR3 sequence: CASTPGRTLYEQYF. For the CDR3, the DNA is TGTGCCAGCACCCCCGGACGGACCCTCTACGAGCAGTACTTC.